This TCR beta chain came from a study of vaccination effects on CD4 cells after COVID-19. Repertoires were generated with immunoSEQ multiplex PCR, while TCRdb's copy carries only in-frame clones and drops some. The repertoire consists of 45,000 to 60,000 clones, with about three quarters occurring once and the leading ten covering around 7%. CDR3 length: 12 residues. Trimming shortened V by 4 bases and J by 6 bases, and 10 bases separated the two germline ends. CDR1 is ENHRY and CDR2 is SYGVKD in the germline V gene. As concerns this clone: The antigen remains undetermined.

After more than 8 days in culture, the CD4+ T cells were isolated. Either the BNT162b2 or mRNA-1273 vaccine was given to participants in two doses. This clonotype originated in a human donor who received a COVID-19 vaccine. The chain is built from TRBV10-3 and TRBJ2-7, with D perhaps matching TRBD2 (5 bases). The material sequenced was CD4+ T cells from PBMCs cultured without peptide, taken after COVID-19 vaccination. Written as DNA, the CDR3 is TGTGCCATCAGTGGTAGGGAGATCGAGCAGTACTTC. It is translated as CAISGREIEQYF.